This T cell receptor beta chain was captured in a study of T-cell memory formation after mild COVID-19. Broader study findings: Confirmation was lacking for SARS-CoV-2 specificity of second-wave clones that peaked on day 37. Clones contracting over day 15 to 85 were CD4/CD8 balanced, with later expanders leaning CD4+.

Germline assignment: CDR1 KGHDR and CDR2 SFDVKD. This CDR3 spans 13 amino acids. V was shortened by 12 bases and J by 0 bases, with 10 bases between the two germline ends. This clonotype was counted only a few times. Its cognate antigen is unknown. 5'RACE with constant-segment primers yielded barcoded, UMI-tagged TCR alpha and TCR beta cDNA libraries. TCRdb re-called the 5' RACE reads with MiXCR, one entry per CDR3 protein. The sample shows just over 200,000 distinct CDR3 sequences, roughly 10% of them seen only once. This rearrangement joins TRBV24-1 to TRBJ2-2; D call uncertain. The receptor comes from a man between 18 and 35 years old who had mild COVID-19 (a few samples of this study predate the infection). Cell type and time point are not known. Specimen: PBMCs or a T cell subset sorted from them (not recorded which). The CDR3 DNA is TGTGCCGCCTCACCCGCGAACACCGGGGAGCTGTTTTTT. Its translation is CAASPANTGELFF.